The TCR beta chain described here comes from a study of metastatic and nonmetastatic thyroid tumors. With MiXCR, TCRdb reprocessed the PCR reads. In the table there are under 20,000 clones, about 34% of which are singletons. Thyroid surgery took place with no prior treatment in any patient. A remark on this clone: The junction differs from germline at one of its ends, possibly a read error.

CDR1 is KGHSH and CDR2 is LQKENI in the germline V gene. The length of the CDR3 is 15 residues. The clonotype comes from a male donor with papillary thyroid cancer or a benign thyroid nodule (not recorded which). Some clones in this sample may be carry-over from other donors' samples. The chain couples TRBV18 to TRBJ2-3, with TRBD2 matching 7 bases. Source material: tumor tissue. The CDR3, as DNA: TGTGGCAGCTCACCGACTAGCTGGAGCCCACATACGCAGTATTTT. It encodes CGSSPTSWSPHTQYF.